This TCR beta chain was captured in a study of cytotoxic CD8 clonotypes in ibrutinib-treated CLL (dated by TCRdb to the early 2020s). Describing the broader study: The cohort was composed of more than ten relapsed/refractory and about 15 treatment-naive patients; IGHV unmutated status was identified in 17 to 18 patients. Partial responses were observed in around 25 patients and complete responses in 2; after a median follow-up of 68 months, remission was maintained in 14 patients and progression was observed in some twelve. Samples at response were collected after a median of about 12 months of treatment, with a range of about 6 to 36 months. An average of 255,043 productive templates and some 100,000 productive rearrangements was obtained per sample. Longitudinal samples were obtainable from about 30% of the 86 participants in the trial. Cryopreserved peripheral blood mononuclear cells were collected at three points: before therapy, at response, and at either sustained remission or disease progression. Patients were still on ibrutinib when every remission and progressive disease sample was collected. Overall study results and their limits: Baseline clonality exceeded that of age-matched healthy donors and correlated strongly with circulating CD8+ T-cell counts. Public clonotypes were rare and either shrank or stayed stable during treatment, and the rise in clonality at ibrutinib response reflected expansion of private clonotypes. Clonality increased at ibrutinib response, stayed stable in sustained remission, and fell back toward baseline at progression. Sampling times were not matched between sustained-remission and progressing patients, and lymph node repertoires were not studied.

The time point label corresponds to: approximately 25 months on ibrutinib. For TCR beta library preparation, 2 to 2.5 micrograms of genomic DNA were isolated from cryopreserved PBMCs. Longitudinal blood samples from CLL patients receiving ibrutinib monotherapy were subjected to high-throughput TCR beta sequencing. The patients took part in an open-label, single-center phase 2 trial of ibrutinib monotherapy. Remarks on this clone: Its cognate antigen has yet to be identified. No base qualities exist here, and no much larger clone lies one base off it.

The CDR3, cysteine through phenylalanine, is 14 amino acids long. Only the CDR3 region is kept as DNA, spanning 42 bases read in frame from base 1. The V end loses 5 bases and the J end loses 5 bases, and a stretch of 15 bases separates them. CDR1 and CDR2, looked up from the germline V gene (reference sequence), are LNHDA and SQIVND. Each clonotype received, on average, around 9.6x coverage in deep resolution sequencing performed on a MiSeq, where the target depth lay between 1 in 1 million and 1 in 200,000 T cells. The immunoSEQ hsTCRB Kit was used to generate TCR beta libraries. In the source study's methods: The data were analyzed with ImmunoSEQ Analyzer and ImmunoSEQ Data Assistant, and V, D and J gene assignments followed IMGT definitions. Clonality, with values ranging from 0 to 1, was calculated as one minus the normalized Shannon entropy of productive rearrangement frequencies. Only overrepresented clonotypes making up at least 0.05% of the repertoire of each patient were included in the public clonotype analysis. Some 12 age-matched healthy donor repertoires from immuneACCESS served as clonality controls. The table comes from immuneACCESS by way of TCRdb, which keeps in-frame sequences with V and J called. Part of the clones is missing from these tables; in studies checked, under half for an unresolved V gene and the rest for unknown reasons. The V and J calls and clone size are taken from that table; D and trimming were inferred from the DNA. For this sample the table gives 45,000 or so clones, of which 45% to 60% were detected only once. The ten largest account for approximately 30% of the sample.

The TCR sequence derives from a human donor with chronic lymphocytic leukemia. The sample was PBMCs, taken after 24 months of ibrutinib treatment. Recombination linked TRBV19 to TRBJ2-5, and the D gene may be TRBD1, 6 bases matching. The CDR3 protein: CASSPQTGSETQYF. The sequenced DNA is TGTGCCAGTAGTCCCCAGACAGGATCGGAGACCCAGTACTTC.